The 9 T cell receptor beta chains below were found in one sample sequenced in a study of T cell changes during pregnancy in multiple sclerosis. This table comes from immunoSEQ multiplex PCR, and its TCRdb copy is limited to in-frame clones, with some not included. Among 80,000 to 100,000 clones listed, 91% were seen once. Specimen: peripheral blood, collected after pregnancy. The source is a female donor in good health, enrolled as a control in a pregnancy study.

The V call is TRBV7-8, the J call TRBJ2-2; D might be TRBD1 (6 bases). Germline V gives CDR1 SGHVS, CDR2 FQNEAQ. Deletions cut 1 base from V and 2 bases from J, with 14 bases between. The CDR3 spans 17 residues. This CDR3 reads CASSLVGQQPNTGELFF. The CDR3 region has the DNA TGTGCCAGCAGCTTAGTTGGACAGCAACCTAACACCGGGGAGCTGTTTTTT.

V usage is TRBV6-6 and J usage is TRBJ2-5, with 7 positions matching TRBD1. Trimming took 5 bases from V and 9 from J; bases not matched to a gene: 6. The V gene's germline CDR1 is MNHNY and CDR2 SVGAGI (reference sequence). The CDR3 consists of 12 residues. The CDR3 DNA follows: TGTGCCAGCAGTCGACAGGGCGAGGCCCAGTACTTC. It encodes CASSRQGEAQYF.

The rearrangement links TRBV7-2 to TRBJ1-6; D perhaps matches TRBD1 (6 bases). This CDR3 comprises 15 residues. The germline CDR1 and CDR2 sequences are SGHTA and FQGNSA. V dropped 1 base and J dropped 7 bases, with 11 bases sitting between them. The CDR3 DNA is TGTGCCAGCAGCTTAGTATTGCAGGGGAATTCACCCCTCCACTTT. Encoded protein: CASSLVLQGNSPLHF.

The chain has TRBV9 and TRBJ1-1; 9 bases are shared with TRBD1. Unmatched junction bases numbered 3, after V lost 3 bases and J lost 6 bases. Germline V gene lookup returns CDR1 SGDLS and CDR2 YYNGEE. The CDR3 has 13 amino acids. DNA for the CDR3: TGTGCCAGCAGCGCCAGGACAGGGGCTGAAGCTTTCTTT. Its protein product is CASSARTGAEAFF.

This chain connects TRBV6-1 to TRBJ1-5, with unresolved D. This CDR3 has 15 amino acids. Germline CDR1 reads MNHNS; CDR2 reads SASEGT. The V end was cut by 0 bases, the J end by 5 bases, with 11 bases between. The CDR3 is CASSEAGSGYQPQHF. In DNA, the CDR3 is TGTGCCAGCAGTGAAGCGGGCTCAGGATATCAGCCCCAGCATTTT.

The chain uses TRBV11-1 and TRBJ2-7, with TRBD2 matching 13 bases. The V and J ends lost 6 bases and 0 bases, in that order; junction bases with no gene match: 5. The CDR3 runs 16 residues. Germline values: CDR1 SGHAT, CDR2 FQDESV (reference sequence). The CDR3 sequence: CASRRGTSGASYEQYF. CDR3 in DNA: TGTGCCAGCAGAAGGGGGACTAGCGGGGCCTCCTACGAGCAGTACTTC.

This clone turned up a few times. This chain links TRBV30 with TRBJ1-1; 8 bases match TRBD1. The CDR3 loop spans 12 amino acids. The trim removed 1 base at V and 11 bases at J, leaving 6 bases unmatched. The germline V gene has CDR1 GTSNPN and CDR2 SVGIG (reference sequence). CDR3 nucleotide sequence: TGTGCCTGGAGTGGAGACAGGGGACACGCTTTCTTT. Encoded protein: CAWSGDRGHAFF.

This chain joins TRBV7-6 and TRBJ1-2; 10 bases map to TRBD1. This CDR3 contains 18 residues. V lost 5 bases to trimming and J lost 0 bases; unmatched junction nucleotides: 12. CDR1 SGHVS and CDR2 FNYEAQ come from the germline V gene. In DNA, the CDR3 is TGTGCCAGCAGCCCCACCCCGGGACAGGGGAGGACTAACTATGGCTACACCTTC. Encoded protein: CASSPTPGQGRTNYGYTF.

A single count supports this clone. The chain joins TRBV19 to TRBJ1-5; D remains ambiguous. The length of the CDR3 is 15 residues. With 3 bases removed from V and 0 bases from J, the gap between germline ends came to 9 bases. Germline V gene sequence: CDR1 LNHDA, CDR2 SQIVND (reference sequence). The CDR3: CASSIYSDSNQPQHF. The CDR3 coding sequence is TGTGCCAGTAGTATTTACTCCGATAGCAATCAGCCCCAGCATTTT.